The 29 T cell receptor beta chains below were found in one sample sequenced in a study of blood T cells in healthy people across ages. A second 7 to 11 cycle PCR used barcoded and J-beta primers. One entry per CDR3 protein results from TCRdb running MiXCR on the 5' RACE reads. The sample lists 790,000 or so distinct CDR3 sequences, about half occurring once. Input material: blood. These receptors were obtained from an elderly man in good health.

The DNA for the CDR3 is TGCAGTGCTAGAATCCGACTTGACGAGCAGTACTTC. It encodes CSARIRLDEQYF. The chain employs TRBV20-1 and TRBJ2-7, with no clear D. Germline-derived CDR1 and CDR2 are DFQATT and SNEGSKA (reference sequence). Between the trimmed V and J ends, which lost 2 bases and 5 bases, there was a span of 10 bases. This CDR3 has 12 amino acids.

This clonotype was detected a few times. The V call is TRBV20-1, the J call TRBJ1-5; 7 bases line up with TRBD1. Trimming cost V 6 bases and J 4 bases; bases outside gene matches: 3. This CDR3 comprises 12 residues. Germline CDR1 reads DFQATT; CDR2 reads SNEGSKA (reference sequence). CDR3 coding DNA: TGCAGTGCGCAGACAGGGAATCAGCCCCAGCATTTT. Protein sequence: CSAQTGNQPQHF.

In its sample, this clonotype was seen a few times. The chain couples TRBV7-3 to TRBJ2-1; D gene ambiguous. The CDR3 has 12 amino acids. The V and J ends lost 2 bases and 9 bases respectively, with 8 bases between them. Looked up from germline, CDR1 is SGHTA and CDR2 is FQGTGA. CDR3 sequence reads: CASSLVLGEQFF. For the CDR3, the DNA is TGTGCCAGCAGCTTAGTCTTGGGTGAGCAGTTCTTC.

This clonotype was seen once. The V call is TRBV12-3 or TRBV12-4, the J call TRBJ2-2; D uncertain. Trimming removed 6 bases from V and 5 bases from J, with 19 bases in between. CDR3 length: 16 amino acids. CDR3 loop: CASSPDGAGRTGELFF. The CDR3, as DNA: TGTGCCAGCAGCCCCGATGGAGCTGGGCGGACCGGGGAGCTGTTTTTT.

The chain uses TRBV20-1 and TRBJ2-7; D possibly corresponds to TRBD1 (6 bases). CDR1 and CDR2 (germline): DFQATT, SNEGSKA (reference sequence). V dropped 7 bases and J dropped 2 bases, with 18 bases sitting between them. The CDR3 spans 14 residues. CDR3 nucleotide sequence: TGCAGTGTCACTCGGACAGAGCCTCCCTACGAGCAGTACTTC. It yields the protein CSVTRTEPPYEQYF.

The chain carries TRBV6-5 and TRBJ2-3, with 7 positions matching TRBD2. The germline V gene has CDR1 MNHEY and CDR2 SVGAGI. This CDR3 comprises 14 residues. V was pared by 11 bases and J by 0 bases, with 8 bases of the junction left unmatched. For the CDR3, the DNA is TGTGCCGCGGCTTGGCGGGGGAGCACAGATACGCAGTATTTT. Protein product: CAAAWRGSTDTQYF.

The chain employs TRBV6-5 and TRBJ2-3, with D possibly being TRBD1 or TRBD2 (5 bases each). V dropped 5 bases and J dropped 5 bases, with 17 bases sitting between them. CDR1 is MNHEY, CDR2 SVGAGI, per germline. The CDR3 has 15 residues. The CDR3 spells CASSPGTGIEDTQYF. CDR3 nucleotides: TGTGCCAGCAGTCCCGGGACGGGGATAGAAGATACGCAGTATTTT.

The rearrangement joins TRBV4-1 to TRBJ1-1, with TRBD1 identical over 9 bases. This CDR3 is 14 amino acids long. V lost 4 bases, J lost 8 bases, and 8 bases stayed unmatched. Germline CDR1 and CDR2: MGHRA and YSYEKL. CDR3 sequence (DNA): TGCGCCAGCAGCCGCTGGGACAGGGAGAAGGAAGCTTTCTTT. Encoded protein: CASSRWDREKEAFF.

J is TRBJ2-3 and V is TRBV20-1; 8 bases agree with TRBD2. V lost 3 bases to trimming and J lost 0 bases; unmatched junction nucleotides: 5. Germline V lookup: CDR1 DFQATT, CDR2 SNEGSKA (reference sequence). This CDR3 is built from 15 residues. CDR3 DNA sequence: TGCAGTGCTAGTTGGCGGGGGGCTAGCACAGATACGCAGTATTTT. Encoded protein: CSASWRGASTDTQYF.

This clonotype has just a few counts. The gene calls are TRBV10-1 and TRBJ2-5; 7 nucleotides line up with TRBD1. V lost 3 bases, J lost 2 bases, and 9 bases stayed unmatched. Germline V gene lookup returns CDR1 WNHNN and CDR2 SYGVQD (reference sequence). This CDR3 spans 16 amino acids. The CDR3 nucleotides are TGCGCCAGCAGTGAAAGCCGACAGGGTCTTCAAGAGACCCAGTACTTC. Protein sequence: CASSESRQGLQETQYF.

The chain carries TRBV20-1 and TRBJ2-1, with D perhaps TRBD1 (6 bases). V was cut by 5 bases and J by 7 bases, with 9 bases left in between. In germline, CDR1 is DFQATT, CDR2 SNEGSKA (reference sequence). The CDR3 is made up of 11 amino acids. The chain's CDR3 is CSAGRGNEQFF. The CDR3 DNA reads TGCAGTGCTGGCAGGGGAAATGAGCAGTTCTTC.

The chain couples TRBV14 to TRBJ2-1; D gene uncertain. The CDR3 runs 16 residues. Germline lookup yields CDR1 SGHDN and CDR2 FVKESK. The V and J ends lost 2 bases and 9 bases respectively, with 20 bases between them. CDR3 region: CASSQRRATQGGEQFF. CDR3 DNA sequence: TGTGCCAGCAGCCAAAGGCGAGCTACCCAAGGTGGTGAGCAGTTCTTC.

CDR3 DNA: TGTGCCATCAGCTCACAGGGGGCTAATGAAAAACTGTTTTTT. Residues: CAISSQGANEKLFF. The chain is built from TRBV10-3 and TRBJ1-4, with 8 bases that match TRBD1. Looked up from germline, CDR1 is ENHRY and CDR2 is SYGVKD. This CDR3 has 14 residues. Trimming removed 6 bases from V and 3 bases from J; junction bases left unmatched: 3.

The chain has TRBV11-2 and TRBJ2-3, with a tentative D call TRBD1 (7 bases). The CDR3 sequence is 17 residues long. Germline-derived CDR1 and CDR2 are SGHAT and FQNNGV. Trimming stripped 5 bases from V and 6 bases from J, with 24 bases between. CDR3 sequence reads: CASSPILAGTAPDTQYF. Here the CDR3 DNA reads TGTGCCAGCAGCCCGATCTTGGCGGGGACAGCCCCTGATACGCAGTATTTT.

The chain links TRBV7-2 to TRBJ2-7, with unresolved D. The germline CDR1 and CDR2 sequences are SGHTA and FQGNSA. Between the trimmed V and J ends, which lost 1 base and 3 bases, there was a span of 7 bases. This CDR3 comprises 13 residues. The CDR3 bases are TGTGCCAGCAGCTTAGAACAACTCTACGAGCAGTACTTC. Its protein product is CASSLEQLYEQYF.

This clonotype was picked up a small number of times. The chain links TRBV14 to TRBJ2-7; D possibly matches TRBD1 or TRBD2 (6 bases each). With 0 bases removed from V and 2 bases from J, the gap between germline ends came to 11 bases. This CDR3 has 15 amino acids. Looked up from germline, CDR1 is SGHDN and CDR2 is FVKESK. CDR3 sequence: CASSQEPGAAYEQYF. DNA of the CDR3: TGTGCCAGCAGCCAAGAACCGGGGGCCGCCTACGAGCAGTACTTC.

A word on this clonotype: A much bigger clone sits one base away, suggesting this may be a read error. The chain joins TRBV11-2 to TRBJ2-7, with D tentatively TRBD1 (5 bases). The CDR3 is made up of 13 amino acids. Germline assignment: CDR1 SGHAT and CDR2 FQNNGV. CDR3 coding DNA: TGTGTCAGCAGCTTAGCAGGGCAGTACGAGCAGTACTTC. Protein: CVSSLAGQYEQYF.

The chain carries TRBV19 and TRBJ2-3; TRBD2 agrees at 10 bases. Germline CDR1 is LNHDA and CDR2 is SQIVND (reference sequence). V lost 7 bases and J lost 2; bases outside the gene matches: 3. This CDR3 comprises 14 residues. The CDR3 sequence: CASTSGSATDTQYF. CDR3 coding DNA: TGTGCCAGTACTAGCGGGAGTGCCACAGATACGCAGTATTTT.

This clonotype was seen a handful of times. The chain is built from TRBV9 and TRBJ2-1, with TRBD1 as a possible D gene (5 bases). From germline, CDR1 is SGDLS and CDR2 YYNGEE. The ends were cut back, 0 bases at V and 5 bases at J, with 12 bases in the middle. The CDR3 covers 15 residues. The CDR3: CASSVDQGQHNEQFF. In nucleotides, the CDR3 is TGTGCCAGCAGCGTAGACCAGGGTCAACACAATGAGCAGTTCTTC. The whole variable domain, filled in from reference TRBV9 and TRBJ2-1, reads DSGVTQTPKHLITATGQRVTLRCSPRSGDLSVYWYQQSLDQGLQFLIQYYNGEERAKGNILERFSAQQFPDLHSELNLSSLELGDSALYFCASSVDQGQHNEQFFGPGTRLTVL.

The chain combines TRBV20-1 with TRBJ1-4, with 8 nucleotides matching TRBD1. This CDR3 comprises 13 residues. The V gene's germline CDR1 is DFQATT and CDR2 SNEGSKA (reference sequence). The trim removed 6 bases at V and 10 bases at J, leaving 10 bases unmatched. The CDR3 reads CSASGTGGGKLFF. In DNA form, the CDR3 reads TGCAGTGCCTCCGGGACAGGCGGAGGAAAACTGTTTTTT.

On this clonotype: A clone one base away is much larger, so this may be a read error. This chain links TRBV5-1 with TRBJ2-3, with a possible D match to TRBD1 (5 bases). The germline V and J ends were trimmed by 3 bases and 5 bases, with 10 bases remaining between them. The CDR3 is 13 residues long. Germline-derived CDR1 and CDR2 are SGHRS and YFSETQ. The CDR3 loop reads CASSWIGEDTQYF. CDR3 DNA: TGCGCCAGCAGCTGGATAGGGGAAGATACGCAGTATTTT.

About this clonotype: Possible read error: a much larger clone is one base away. The gene calls are TRBV20-1 and TRBJ2-3; perhaps TRBD2 as D (6 bases). The CDR3 loop spans 14 amino acids. Germline V CDR1 and CDR2: DFQATT, SNEGSKA (reference sequence). Trimming removed 5 bases at V and 2 bases at J, with 14 bases between. The CDR3 sequence: CSALRSGSTDTQYF. The DNA of the CDR3 is TGCAGTGCTCTAAGGAGCGGGTCCACAGATACGCAGTATTTT.

V and J are TRBV5-1 and TRBJ1-1; a possible D gene is TRBD1 (5 bases). V lost 1 base, J lost 9 bases, and 10 bases lay in between. Germline assignment: CDR1 SGHRS and CDR2 YFSETQ. This CDR3 spans 12 amino acids. The CDR3, as DNA: TGCGCCAGCAGCTTGTCCCAGGGCAAAGCTTTCTTT. Its protein product is CASSLSQGKAFF.

This clonotype was detected only a few times. The genes are TRBV7-9 and TRBJ2-3, with D perhaps TRBD1 (6 bases). V gave up 5 bases and J gave up 2 bases, with 17 bases separating them. The CDR3 loop spans 16 amino acids. Looked up from germline, CDR1 is SEHNR and CDR2 is FQNEAQ (reference sequence). The CDR3 bases are TGTGCCAGCAGCCCCCAGCCGGGACAAAACACAGATACGCAGTATTTT. Residues: CASSPQPGQNTDTQYF. Based on the CDR3 plus reference TRBV7-9 and TRBJ2-3, the full variable domain is DTGVSQNPRHKITKRGQNVTFRCDPISEHNRLYWYRQTLGQGPEFLTYFQNEAQLEKSRLLSDRFSAERPKGSFSTLEIQRTEQGDSAMYLCASSPQPGQNTDTQYFGPGTRLTVL.

In regard to this clonotype: Germline and junction disagree at one end, which may indicate a read error. The chain employs TRBV30 and TRBJ1-2; the D is unclear. The CDR3 runs 13 residues. Germline CDR1 reads GTSNPN; CDR2 reads SVGIG (reference sequence). CDR3 DNA: TGTGCCTGGAATGCCAATAATGACGGTGGCTTCACCTTC. Translating gives CAWNANNDGGFTF.

This clonotype was recorded only once. The rearrangement uses TRBV10-3 and TRBJ1-1; D remains ambiguous. The CDR3 is 12 amino acids. The ends were cut back, 5 bases at V and 1 base at J, with 5 bases in the middle. The V gene's germline CDR1 is ENHRY and CDR2 SYGVKD. The CDR3 nucleotides are TGTGCCATCAGTAGGACGAACACTGAAGCTTTCTTT. Translated: CAISRTNTEAFF.

This clonotype was counted between two and nine times. This CDR3 reads CASSPNRGQQETQYF. The CDR3 region has the DNA TGTGCCAGCTCACCAAATAGGGGGCAACAAGAGACCCAGTACTTC. This chain joins TRBV18 and TRBJ2-5; 7 bases map to TRBD1. Trimming took 2 bases from V and 2 from J; bases not matched to a gene: 5. The CDR3 contains 15 residues. Germline V gene data show CDR1 as KGHSH and CDR2 as LQKENI.

This clonotype was seen just once. The CDR3 nucleotides read TGTGCCAGCAGCACCACTAGCGGGGGGGCCTTCTACGAGCAGTACTTC. Translated, it gives CASSTTSGGAFYEQYF. This chain joins TRBV11-1 and TRBJ2-7; 13 nucleotides line up with TRBD2. J gave up 3 bases and V 5 bases, and 7 bases lay outside the gene matches. Germline values: CDR1 SGHAT, CDR2 FQDESV (reference sequence). The CDR3 has 16 amino acids.

This clonotype has a handful of counts. The rearrangement links TRBV5-1 to TRBJ2-4, with D perhaps matching TRBD1 (6 bases). Near its end, the DNA agrees better with TRBJ2-7, so the J call may be wrong. Germline V lookup: CDR1 SGHRS, CDR2 YFSETQ. This CDR3 region has 15 residues. The CDR3 sequence is CASSPTGTRFAEQYF. The CDR3 nucleotides read TGCGCCAGCAGCCCGACCGGGACACGGTTTGCCGAGCAGTACTTC.